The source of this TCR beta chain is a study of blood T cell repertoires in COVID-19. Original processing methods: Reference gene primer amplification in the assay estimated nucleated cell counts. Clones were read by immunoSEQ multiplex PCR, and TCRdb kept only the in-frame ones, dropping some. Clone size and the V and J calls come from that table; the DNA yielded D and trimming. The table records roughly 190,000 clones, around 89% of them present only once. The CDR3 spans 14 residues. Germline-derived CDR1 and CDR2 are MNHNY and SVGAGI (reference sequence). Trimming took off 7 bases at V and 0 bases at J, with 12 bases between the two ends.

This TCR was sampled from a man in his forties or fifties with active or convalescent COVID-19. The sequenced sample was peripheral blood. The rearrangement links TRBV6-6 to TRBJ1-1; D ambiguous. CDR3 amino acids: CASIPGSMNTEAFF. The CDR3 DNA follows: TGTGCCAGCATTCCGGGGTCCATGAACACTGAAGCTTTCTTT.